This entry lists 23 T cell receptor beta chains sequenced from one sample in a study of CD8+ T cells in alopecia areata. Sample treatment: oral pan-JAK inhibitor, 5-10 mg twice daily. Reverse transcribed after extraction, RNA yielded cDNA as the sequencing template. Data came from immunoSEQ multiplex PCR; TCRdb stores just in-frame clones and leaves some out. The table lists some 96,000 clones, 60% to 75% of them singletons. The specimen was CD8+ T cells sorted from blood, collected at week 4, from a patient treated with tofacitinib. The receptors originated from a human donor with alopecia areata.

This clone occurred once. V is TRBV29-1 and J is TRBJ2-5; the match to TRBD1 covers 7 bases. This CDR3 comprises 13 residues. CDR1 SQVTM and CDR2 ANQGSEA come from the germline V gene. Trimming removed 7 bases from V and 5 bases from J; junction bases left unmatched: 10. The CDR3 sequence: CSAYPGGGETQYF. The CDR3 bases are TGCAGCGCCTATCCAGGGGGTGGCGAGACCCAGTACTTC.

This sequence joins TRBV7-9 and TRBJ2-3; D is unresolved. The V gene's germline CDR1 is SEHNR and CDR2 FQNEAQ (reference sequence). The CDR3 runs 13 residues. The V and J ends lost 5 bases and 4 bases respectively, with 10 bases between them. As DNA, the CDR3 is TGTGCCAGCAGCATGAAGGCCCCAGATACGCAGTATTTT. Residues: CASSMKAPDTQYF.

This clone appeared a few times. This chain connects TRBV29-1 to TRBJ2-5; D is perhaps TRBD1 or TRBD2 (5 bases each). Looked up from germline, CDR1 is SQVTM and CDR2 is ANQGSEA. With 2 bases removed from V and 2 bases from J, the gap between germline ends came to 12 bases. CDR3 length: 14 amino acids. For the CDR3, the DNA is TGCAGCGTTGAACCAGCGGACAAACAAGAGACCCAGTACTTC. This sequence encodes CSVEPADKQETQYF. The full variable domain, its missing parts supplied by reference TRBV29-1 and TRBJ2-5, is SAVISQKPSRDICQRGTSLTIQCQVDSQVTMMFWYRQQPGQSLTLIATANQGSEATYESGFVIDKFPISRPNLTFSTLTVSNMSPEDSSIYLCSVEPADKQETQYFGPGTRLLVL.

The J gene is TRBJ2-5, the V gene TRBV10-3; the match to TRBD2 covers 9 bases. Germline V CDR1 and CDR2: ENHRY, SYGVKD. The junction had 11 bases not matched to a gene; V was cut back by 6 bases and J by 6 bases. The CDR3 has 15 residues. CDR3 loop: CAIREASGEYKTQYF. CDR3 coding DNA: TGTGCCATCAGGGAGGCTAGCGGGGAATATAAGACCCAGTACTTC.

The gene calls are TRBV5-6 and TRBJ1-5, with D tentatively TRBD1 (6 bases). The V gene lost 4 bases and the J gene lost 0 bases, with 20 bases spanning the gap. The CDR3 consists of 18 residues. CDR1 and CDR2 (germline): SGHDT, YYEEEE. The CDR3 reads CASSALRDTSYSNQPQHF. Here the CDR3 DNA reads TGTGCCAGCAGCGCCCTCCGGGACACCTCATATAGCAATCAGCCCCAGCATTTT. Full variable domain (rest looked up from reference TRBV5-6 and TRBJ1-5): DAGVTQSPTHLIKTRGQQVTLRCSPKSGHDTVSWYQQALGQGPQFIFQYYEEEERQRGNFPDRFSGHQFPNYSSELNVNALLLGDSALYLCASSALRDTSYSNQPQHFGDGTRLSIL.

The J gene is TRBJ1-6, the V gene TRBV13; 8 bases agree with TRBD1. The germline V gene encodes CDR1 PRHDT and CDR2 FYEKMQ (reference sequence). This CDR3 spans 15 amino acids. J was trimmed by 7 bases and V by 5 bases; bases with no gene match: 7. The CDR3 nucleotides are TGTGCCAGCAGCACAACGACAGGGGAGAATTCACCCCTCCACTTT. This gives the protein CASSTTTGENSPLHF.

The chain recombines TRBV7-6 with TRBJ1-2; D gene ambiguous. Germline V gives CDR1 SGHVS, CDR2 FNYEAQ. Trimming took 0 bases from V and 6 from J, leaving 14 bases between them. The CDR3 has 15 residues. In DNA form, the CDR3 reads TGTGCCAGCAGCTTAGCGTTCGCCGGCACGGATGGCTACACCTTC. As protein: CASSLAFAGTDGYTF.

This clone was seen a handful of times. The chain carries TRBV9 and TRBJ1-5; D is undetermined. Germline CDR1 and CDR2: SGDLS and YYNGEE. The length of the CDR3 is 16 residues. Trimming pared 0 bases from V and 0 bases from J, leaving 10 bases between. CDR3 bases: TGTGCCAGCAGCGTAGAGGCAGGACCTAGCAATCAGCCCCAGCATTTT. This sequence encodes CASSVEAGPSNQPQHF.

The chain carries TRBV10-3 and TRBJ2-6; unclear D gene. Germline V gene lookup returns CDR1 ENHRY and CDR2 SYGVKD. Trimming took 6 bases from V and 2 from J, leaving 2 bases between them. The CDR3 has 12 amino acids. CDR3 sequence (DNA): TGTGCCATCAGCACTGGGGCCAACGTCCTGACTTTC. The encoded protein is CAISTGANVLTF.

This clone was picked up a small number of times. The V gene is TRBV29-1, the J gene TRBJ2-3; D is unclear. There are 14 residues in the CDR3. The germline CDR1 and CDR2 sequences are SQVTM and ANQGSEA. Between the trimmed V and J ends, which lost 7 bases and 2 bases, there was a span of 16 bases. The CDR3 loop reads CSAGWAAPTDTQYF. The CDR3 DNA is TGCAGCGCTGGTTGGGCGGCACCCACAGATACGCAGTATTTT.

This chain joins TRBV10-3 and TRBJ1-2; perhaps TRBD1 as D (6 bases). Germline V CDR1 and CDR2: ENHRY, SYGVKD. The V gene lost 6 bases and the J gene lost 8 bases, with 16 bases spanning the gap. The CDR3 loop spans 13 amino acids. In nucleotides, the CDR3 is TGTGCCATCAGGGGATCGGGGGCTGACGGCTACACCTTC. Amino acid sequence: CAIRGSGADGYTF.

This clone was counted between two and nine times. The V gene is TRBV29-1, the J gene TRBJ1-1; D possibly corresponds to TRBD1 (5 bases). Trimming stripped 4 bases from V and 2 bases from J, with 8 bases between. CDR3 length: 12 residues. Germline V gene data show CDR1 as SQVTM and CDR2 as ANQGSEA. The CDR3 DNA sequence: TGCAGCGTTGTGGGGGGAAACACTGAAGCTTTCTTT. It translates to CSVVGGNTEAFF.

Points on this clone: Other DNA sequences of this sample code for an identical CDR3. The V and J genes are TRBV27 and TRBJ1-1; no reliable D call. Trimming removed 3 bases from V and 4 bases from J, with 9 bases in between. The germline V gene encodes CDR1 MNHEY and CDR2 SMNVEV (reference sequence). The CDR3 has 13 amino acids. The CDR3 reads CASSFGVGTEAFF. The CDR3 DNA follows: TGTGCCAGCAGTTTTGGGGTGGGCACTGAAGCTTTCTTT.

This clone was counted a single time. V usage is TRBV13 and J usage is TRBJ2-5; 12 bases map to TRBD2. The CDR3 totals 17 residues. Germline assignment: CDR1 PRHDT and CDR2 FYEKMQ (reference sequence). V dropped 5 bases and J dropped 2; count of bases not matched to a gene: 9. The CDR3 region is CASSLASGGGIQETQYF. DNA of the CDR3: TGTGCCAGCAGCCTGGCTAGCGGGGGGGGCATACAAGAGACCCAGTACTTC.

V usage is TRBV27 and J usage is TRBJ1-6; possible D gene TRBD1, 6 bases. V shed 7 bases and J shed 14 bases, with 24 bases lying between them. In germline, CDR1 is MNHEY, CDR2 SMNVEV (reference sequence). This CDR3 spans 15 amino acids. CDR3 sequence: CASIRLGRGAITLHF. CDR3 DNA: TGTGCCAGCATCAGGTTGGGAAGGGGGGCCATCACCCTCCACTTT.

V and J are TRBV7-9 and TRBJ1-5; D is undetermined. Deletions cut 2 bases from V and 5 bases from J, with 7 bases between. This CDR3 region has 13 residues. Per germline, CDR1 SEHNR and CDR2 FQNEAQ (reference sequence). The CDR3 spells CASSLSGDQPQHF. CDR3 nucleotide sequence: TGTGCCAGCAGCTTAAGCGGGGATCAGCCCCAGCATTTT.

This chain links TRBV30 with TRBJ2-1; 8 bases fit TRBD2. J gave up 7 bases and V 2 bases, and 7 bases lay outside the gene matches. Germline V CDR1 and CDR2: GTSNPN, SVGIG (reference sequence). CDR3 length: 14 amino acids. The CDR3 loop reads CAWSSGSGRNEQFF. The CDR3 nucleotides are TGTGCCTGGAGTAGCGGGAGTGGTCGGAATGAGCAGTTCTTC.

The J gene is TRBJ2-1, the V gene TRBV30; no firm D call. Trimming took off 4 bases at V and 0 bases at J, with 7 bases between the two ends. The CDR3 contains 13 residues. Germline CDR1 GTSNPN, CDR2 SVGIG (reference sequence). The CDR3 region has the DNA TGTGCCTGGATTCATGACTCCTACAATGAGCAGTTCTTC. This encodes CAWIHDSYNEQFF.

This chain joins TRBV6-1 and TRBJ1-2; D ambiguous. CDR1 is MNHNS and CDR2 is SASEGT in the germline V gene. The ends were cut back, 1 base at V and 4 bases at J, with 13 bases in the middle. This CDR3 is 15 amino acids long. The CDR3 sequence is CASSEGSGRFYGYTF. The CDR3 DNA sequence: TGTGCCAGCAGTGAAGGGTCGGGCAGATTCTATGGCTACACCTTC.

V usage is TRBV6-5 and J usage is TRBJ2-3; D gene unclear. The CDR3 is made up of 14 amino acids. Germline assignment: CDR1 MNHEY and CDR2 SVGAGI. Trimming pared 0 bases from V and 2 bases from J, leaving 6 bases between. CDR3 protein: CASSYSSTTDTQYF. CDR3 nucleotide sequence: TGTGCCAGCAGTTACTCGTCTACCACAGATACGCAGTATTTT.

The chain carries TRBV9 and TRBJ1-2, with D possibly being TRBD1 (5 bases). This CDR3 comprises 15 residues. The V end lost 0 bases, the J end lost 6 bases, and 15 bases lay between the germline ends. CDR1 and CDR2 from the germline V gene are SGDLS and YYNGEE. The CDR3 coding sequence is TGTGCCAGCAGCGTAGTTTCAGGGAGTCTTAATGGCTACACCTTC. Residues: CASSVVSGSLNGYTF. The complete variable domain, with remaining parts taken from reference TRBV9 and TRBJ1-2, reads DSGVTQTPKHLITATGQRVTLRCSPRSGDLSVYWYQQSLDQGLQFLIQYYNGEERAKGNILERFSAQQFPDLHSELNLSSLELGDSALYFCASSVVSGSLNGYTFGSGTRLTVV.

The gene calls are TRBV13 and TRBJ1-1; D unclear. The germline V gene encodes CDR1 PRHDT and CDR2 FYEKMQ (reference sequence). Trimming pared 5 bases from V and 1 base from J, leaving 2 bases between. The CDR3 has 11 residues. CDR3 bases: TGTGCCAGCAGCCGGAACACTGAAGCTTTCTTT. Its protein product is CASSRNTEAFF.

CDR3 in DNA: TGCAGCGTTGAAGAGCAGGGAAACACCATATATTTT. It yields the protein CSVEEQGNTIYF. V usage is TRBV29-1 and J usage is TRBJ1-3; D gene unclear. Germline V CDR1 and CDR2: SQVTM, ANQGSEA. Trimming took off 0 bases at V and 4 bases at J, with 4 bases between the two ends. The CDR3 contains 12 residues.